A single T cell receptor beta chain is shown here with its context. Its antigen is not identified. The CDR3 spans 13 residues. Trimming took 4 bases from V and 6 from J, leaving 13 bases between them. Germline CDR1 is SSHAT and CDR2 is FNYEAQ (reference sequence). This sample stems from a study of graft-versus-host responses after intestinal transplantation. The overall study: Once they had received anti-thymocyte globulin induction, all recipients took tacrolimus and steroids for around 3 years.

Study-wide points: Marrow from the recipient contained GvH clones, some of which had appeared first in ileum or blood. Circulating GvH clone levels at their peak were associated with HvG declines (early post-transplant).

Sequencing used immunoSEQ multiplex PCR; TCRdb keeps in-frame clones, though not all of them. The repertoire has 78,000 or so clones, roughly 84% of them found once; the top ten carry about 8%. This chain uses TRBV7-7 with TRBJ2-7; D unclear. The clonotype comes from a human donor who was the organ donor for an intestinal transplant. The sequencing here drew on unstimulated CD8+ T cells sorted from spleen or lymph node cells, taken before transplant. The CDR3 sequence is CASSYSAGTEQYF. CDR3 in DNA: TGTGCCAGCAGCTACAGCGCAGGTACCGAGCAGTACTTC. Variable domain in full (rest from reference TRBV7-7 and TRBJ2-7): GAGVSQSPRYKVTKRGQDVTLRCDPISSHATLYWYQQALGQGPEFLTYFNYEAQPDKSGLPSDRFSAERPEGSISTLTIQRTEQRDSAMYRCASSYSAGTEQYFGPGTRLTVT.